These T cell receptor beta chains were read from a single sample in a study of T cells after yellow fever vaccination. TCRdb passed the 5' RACE reads through MiXCR, listing each CDR3 protein once. Among around 320,000 distinct CDR3 sequences listed, around 8.6% were seen once. The sequences come from CD4+ T cells sorted from PBMCs, collected 5 days after the yellow fever booster vaccination. Source of these receptors: a young man who received the YFV17D yellow fever vaccine. The CDR3 runs from the conserved cysteine through the conserved F or W. D genes are given only for firm matches. Clone size is given for some rows only: seen once, a few or many times, or a class if the clone is expanded.

len,v_gene,d_gene,j_gene,abundance,CDR3aa,CDR3nt
18,TRBV27,.,TRBJ1-3,.,CASSLKPPRPNSGNTIYF,TGTGCCAGCAGTTTAAAACCGCCTAGGCCGAACTCTGGAAACACCATATATTTT
15,TRBV5-1,TRBD1,TRBJ1-2,.,CASSSGTGGNYGYTF,TGCGCCAGCAGCTCCGGGACAGGGGGAAACTATGGCTACACCTTC
14,TRBV12-3/TRBV12-4,.,TRBJ2-3,few,CASSYPSRADTQYF,TGTGCCAGCAGTTACCCCTCAAGGGCAGATACGCAGTATTTT
11,TRBV28,.,TRBJ2-3,many,CASRSTDTQYF,TGTGCCAGCAGGTCCACAGATACGCAGTATTTT
15,TRBV5-1,.,TRBJ1-2,few,CASSLASVANYGYTF,TGCGCCAGCAGCTTGGCGTCCGTGGCAAACTATGGCTACACCTTC
15,TRBV3-1,.,TRBJ2-7,.,CASSQGIADSYEQYF,TGTGCCAGCAGCCAAGGAATAGCGGACTCCTACGAGCAGTACTTC
14,TRBV29-1,.,TRBJ2-5,few,CSVVVDGRRETQYF,TGCAGCGTTGTAGTAGACGGCCGCAGAGAGACCCAGTACTTC
13,TRBV27,TRBD2,TRBJ2-7,.,CASSSLAAYEQYF,TGTGCCAGCAGCTCTCTAGCGGCCTACGAGCAGTACTTC
15,TRBV28,.,TRBJ2-5,many,CASSFMTGYQETQYF,TGTGCCAGCAGTTTTATGACGGGATACCAAGAGACCCAGTACTTC
12,TRBV7-9,.,TRBJ2-2,few,CASSWDTGELFF,TGTGCCAGCAGTTGGGACACCGGGGAGCTGTTTTTT
13,TRBV10-3,.,TRBJ2-5,few,CAISARGQETQYF,TGTGCCATCAGTGCCAGGGGCCAAGAGACCCAGTACTTC
13,TRBV7-2,.,TRBJ1-2,.,CASSLYTDYGYTF,TGTGCCAGCAGCTTATACACGGACTATGGCTACACCTTC
16,TRBV18,TRBD2,TRBJ2-5,.,CASSQRSSGDQETQYF,TGTGCCAGCTCGCAGCGTTCTAGCGGGGACCAAGAGACCCAGTACTTC
16,TRBV21-1,.,TRBJ1-1,few,CAVPQGTGGSITEAFF,TGTGCCGTACCACAAGGGACAGGGGGTAGTATCACTGAAGCTTTCTTT
15,TRBV28,.,TRBJ1-1,few,CASSSSDDSSTEAFF,TGTGCCAGCAGTTCATCGGACGACAGTTCCACTGAAGCTTTCTTT
12,TRBV5-5,.,TRBJ1-2,.,CASSWITHGYTF,TGTGCCAGCAGCTGGATAACCCATGGCTACACCTTC